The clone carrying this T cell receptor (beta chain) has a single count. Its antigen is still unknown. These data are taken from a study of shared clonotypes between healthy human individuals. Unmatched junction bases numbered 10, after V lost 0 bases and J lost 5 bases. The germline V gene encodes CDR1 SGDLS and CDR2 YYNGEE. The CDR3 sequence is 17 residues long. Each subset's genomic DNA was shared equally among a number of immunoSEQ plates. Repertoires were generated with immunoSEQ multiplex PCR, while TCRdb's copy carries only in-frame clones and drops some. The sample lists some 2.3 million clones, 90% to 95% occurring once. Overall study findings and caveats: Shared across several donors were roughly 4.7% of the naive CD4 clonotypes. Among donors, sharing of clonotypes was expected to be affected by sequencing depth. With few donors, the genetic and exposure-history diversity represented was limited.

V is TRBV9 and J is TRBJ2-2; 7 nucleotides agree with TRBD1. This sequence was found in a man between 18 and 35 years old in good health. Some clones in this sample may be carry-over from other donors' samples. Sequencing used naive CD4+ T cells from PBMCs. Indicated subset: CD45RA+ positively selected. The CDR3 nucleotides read TGTGCCAGCAGCGTAGCTCACGGACAGGTGCTAACCGGGGAGCTGTTTTTT. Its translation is CASSVAHGQVLTGELFF.